This TCR beta chain comes out of a study of cytomegalovirus exposure and HLA in healthy donors. The study's findings and limits: Researchers reported in a later analysis that common viral pathogens appeared linked to several top clusters.

The germline gives CDR1 GTSNPN, CDR2 SVGIG (reference sequence). There are 14 residues in the CDR3. V was trimmed by 3 bases and J by 8 bases, leaving 19 bases between them. The primer mix had 60 Vbeta and 13 Jbeta primers. The table came from immunoSEQ multiplex PCR; TCRdb's copy has only in-frame clones and leaves some out. The listing records 30,000 to 50,000 clones. On this clone itself: Its antigen is as yet unknown.

The sample consisted of PBMCs. The rearrangement uses TRBV30 and TRBJ1-2; D perhaps matches TRBD1 (5 bases). This receptor was taken from a woman in her 30s in good health and CMV-seropositive. CDR3 bases: TGTGCCTGGAGGGGGGGACGGGACGTTATCGGCTACACCTTC. It specifies CAWRGGRDVIGYTF. The full variable domain, with the rest looked up from reference TRBV30 and TRBJ1-2, is SQTIHQWPATLVQPVGSPLSLECTVEGTSNPNLYWYRQAAGRGLQLLFYSVGIGQISSEVPQNLSASRPQDRQFILSSKKLLLSDSGFYLCAWRGGRDVIGYTFGSGTRLTVV.